This T cell receptor beta chain was sequenced during a study of somatic mutations in cytotoxic T cells in rheumatoid arthritis. Germline lookup yields CDR1 LNHDA and CDR2 SQIVND (reference sequence). The CDR3 loop spans 13 amino acids. The V gene lost 1 base and the J gene lost 7 bases, with 8 bases spanning the gap. In the original workflow: Patient-derived CD8+ clones with a size above 1% showed rare matches to published virus-specific TCRB sequences. The table came from immunoSEQ multiplex PCR; TCRdb's copy has only in-frame clones and leaves some out. That table gives V, J and clone size, and the DNA gave D and trimming. The data hold about 19,000 clones, with approximately 71% observed a single time.

The sequenced sample consisted of CD8+ T cells sorted from blood. The chain carries TRBV19 and TRBJ2-1, with D tentatively TRBD1 or TRBD2 (5 bases each). The receptor was derived from an adult with rheumatoid arthritis. The CDR3 sequence is CASSIVGVNEQFF. The CDR3 region has the DNA TGTGCCAGTAGTATAGTGGGGGTGAATGAGCAGTTCTTC.